The source of this T cell receptor beta chain is a study of T cell changes during pregnancy in multiple sclerosis. This clone was seen only once. The table came from immunoSEQ multiplex PCR; TCRdb's copy has only in-frame clones and leaves some out. Among tens of thousands of clones listed, approximately 90% were seen once. CDR1 and CDR2 (germline): MRHNA, SNTAGT. This CDR3 spans 16 amino acids. The germline V and J ends were trimmed by 2 bases and 3 bases, with 13 bases remaining between them. The TCR was taken from a female donor with multiple sclerosis, enrolled in a pregnancy study. This chain connects TRBV6-4 to TRBJ2-2; D gene unclear. The specimen comprised CD8+ T cells from peripheral blood mononuclear cells, sampled in the second trimester of pregnancy. CDR3 amino acids: CASSDTPSLDTGELFF. The CDR3 DNA sequence: TGTGCCAGCAGTGACACACCTAGTCTGGACACCGGGGAGCTGTTTTTT.